The 21 T cell receptor beta chains reported below all come from one sample, sequenced in a study of T cells in Graves' hyperthyroidism and ophthalmopathy. What was amplified from RNA transcripts were TCR beta CDR3 regions. The study used the HTBI primer set for a first-round RT-PCR of the TCR CDR3. MiXCR was run by TCRdb on the multiplex PCR reads, yielding one entry per CDR3 protein. The sample contains roughly 360,000 distinct CDR3 sequences, approximately 15% of which appear only once. The sequenced sample consisted of blood. All receptors derive from a young man with Graves' hyperthyroidism that later progressed to Graves' ophthalmopathy.

In its sample, this clonotype was seen many times. The chain joins TRBV28 to TRBJ1-4; D is ambiguous. V was clipped by 1 base and J by 8 bases, with 14 bases between them. The germline V gene encodes CDR1 MDHEN and CDR2 SYDVKM. The CDR3 extends over 15 amino acids. The CDR3 here is CASSLLQLPIEKLFF. As DNA, the CDR3 is TGTGCCAGCAGTTTATTACAACTTCCCATAGAAAAACTGTTTTTT.

The chain combines TRBV5-1 with TRBJ2-3, with D tentatively TRBD1 (5 bases). Trimming shortened V by 0 bases and J by 4 bases, and 12 bases separated the two germline ends. The germline CDR1 and CDR2 sequences are SGHRS and YFSETQ. The CDR3 length is 15 residues. The CDR3 region has the DNA TGCGCCAGCAGCTTGGGCTCCCTAGGGGCAGATACGCAGTATTTT. It yields the protein CASSLGSLGADTQYF.

This clonotype was seen a handful of times. This sequence joins TRBV10-3 and TRBJ2-1; no reliable D call. Germline V CDR1 and CDR2: ENHRY, SYGVKD. The CDR3 is 14 amino acids. V shed 6 bases and J shed 5 bases, with 14 bases lying between them. CDR3 DNA sequence: TGTGCCATCAGATTGTCCGGAGCCGACAATGAGCAGTTCTTC. As protein: CAIRLSGADNEQFF.

This clonotype occurred many times. The chain has TRBV2 and TRBJ1-2; D ambiguous. Germline-derived CDR1 and CDR2 are SNHLY and FYNNEI. This CDR3 contains 13 residues. Trimming shortened V by 6 bases and J by 7 bases, and 15 bases separated the two germline ends. The CDR3 DNA reads as TGTGCCAGCAGCCGGGCGGTGGCGGGTGGCTACACCTTC. It is translated as CASSRAVAGGYTF.

This clonotype was observed at least ten times. The chain employs TRBV5-1 and TRBJ2-7; unclear D gene. The length of the CDR3 is 14 residues. CDR1 is SGHRS, CDR2 YFSETQ, per germline. Trimming removed 0 bases from V and 3 bases from J, with 10 bases in between. The CDR3 DNA reads TGCGCCAGCAGCTTGGGCAGGTCAGTCTACGAGCAGTACTTC. This gives the protein CASSLGRSVYEQYF.

This clonotype has just a few counts. CDR3 in amino acids: CASSDSRATYEQYF. CDR3 DNA: TGCGCCAGCAGTGACTCGCGGGCCACCTACGAGCAGTACTTC. The genes are TRBV10-2 and TRBJ2-7; D might be TRBD2 (5 bases). The germline V gene has CDR1 WSHSY and CDR2 SAAADI. The CDR3 is 14 amino acids. V lost 3 bases to trimming and J lost 2 bases, with 11 bases between them.

The chain combines TRBV6-1 with TRBJ1-2, with TRBD1 matching 9 bases. CDR3 length: 14 residues. Germline V gene lookup returns CDR1 MNHNS and CDR2 SASEGT. V trimming: 5 bases; J trimming: 7 bases; junction bases outside the gene matches: 8. CDR3 sequence (DNA): TGTGCCAGCAGTTCGGGACAGGGAATTTTTGGCTACACCTTC. As protein: CASSSGQGIFGYTF.

The chain employs TRBV5-5 and TRBJ2-4; D is unclear. Germline CDR1 and CDR2: SGHKS and YYEKEE (reference sequence). The V end was cut by 4 bases, the J end by 6 bases, with 11 bases between. CDR3 size: 13 residues. The CDR3 DNA is TGTGCCAGCAGCCAGAAGGGTTCAAACATTCAGTACTTC. Translating it yields CASSQKGSNIQYF.

This clonotype came up many times. The chain is built from TRBV6-5 and TRBJ2-7, with D uncertain. The CDR3 is 15 residues long. V dropped 0 bases and J dropped 1 base, with 10 bases sitting between them. Per the germline V gene, CDR1 is MNHEY and CDR2 is SVGAGI. The CDR3 bases are TGTGCCAGCAGTTACTCTTCGACTCAATCCTACGAGCAGTACTTC. Amino acids: CASSYSSTQSYEQYF.

This clonotype has ten or more counts. This chain uses TRBV3-1 with TRBJ1-1, with D maybe TRBD1 (6 bases). V lost 4 bases and J lost 0, with 15 bases in between. This CDR3 is 16 amino acids long. From germline, CDR1 is LGHDT and CDR2 YNNKEL (reference sequence). The CDR3 DNA reads as TGTGCCAGCAGCCCCGGGGGCGGACAGCTGAACACTGAAGCTTTCTTT. It translates to CASSPGGGQLNTEAFF.

This clonotype was seen repeatedly, ten times or more. V gene TRBV24-1 combines with J gene TRBJ2-7; TRBD1 might be the D (7 bases). Trimming took 10 bases from V and 6 from J, leaving 15 bases between them. Germline CDR1 KGHDR, CDR2 SFDVKD. CDR3 size: 12 residues. CDR3 nucleotide sequence: TGTGCCACGGAGGGACAGACGGGCGAGCAGTACTTC. Its translation: CATEGQTGEQYF.

J is TRBJ2-5 and V is TRBV5-4; 9 nucleotides match TRBD2. The CDR3 runs 17 residues. Trimming removed 3 bases from V and 5 bases from J; junction bases left unmatched: 14. Germline V gene sequence: CDR1 SGHNT, CDR2 YYREEE (reference sequence). CDR3: CASSSSSGGRGVETQYF. As DNA, the CDR3 is TGTGCCAGCAGCTCCTCAAGCGGGGGGCGCGGGGTCGAGACCCAGTACTTC.

Many counts were recorded for this clonotype. The chain carries TRBV12-3 or TRBV12-4 and TRBJ2-1; maybe TRBD2 (6 bases). The germline V and J ends were trimmed by 0 bases and 0 bases, with 6 bases remaining between them. The CDR3 runs 15 residues. CDR3 DNA: TGTGCCAGCAGTTTAGCGGGGGGCTCCTACAATGAGCAGTTCTTC. As protein: CASSLAGGSYNEQFF.

This clonotype was counted between two and nine times. V gene TRBV6-5 combines with J gene TRBJ1-2; tentatively, D is TRBD1 (5 bases). The V and J ends lost 0 bases and 4 bases respectively, with 12 bases between them. The CDR3 covers 15 residues. Per germline, CDR1 MNHEY and CDR2 SVGAGI. The DNA for the CDR3 is TGTGCCAGCAGTTACTCGGGGGTTTTGGGCTATGGCTACACCTTC. The encoded protein is CASSYSGVLGYGYTF.

On this clonotype: One base away lies a much larger clone, so this may be a sequencing read error. The gene calls are TRBV12-3 or TRBV12-4 and TRBJ1-1; the D is unclear. This CDR3 comprises 14 residues. DNA for the CDR3: TGTGCCAACAGTTTTTCGGGTTTTAACACTGAAGCTTTCTTT. Its protein is CANSFSGFNTEAFF.

In regard to this clonotype: A read error may be the cause here, since a much bigger clone is one base away. This chain connects TRBV12-3 or TRBV12-4 to TRBJ2-7, with TRBD1 matching over 9 bases. This CDR3 has 13 amino acids. The ends lost 7 bases at V and 6 bases at J; junction bases unmatched: 7. The CDR3 DNA reads TGTGCCAGCACCCCCGGGACAGGGCTCGAGCAGTACTTC. Protein product: CASTPGTGLEQYF.

This clonotype was observed at least ten times. V is TRBV19 and J is TRBJ2-7, with a weak D call TRBD2 (6 bases). V shed 5 bases and J shed 3 bases, with 17 bases lying between them. The germline gives CDR1 LNHDA, CDR2 SQIVND (reference sequence). The CDR3 length is 15 residues. In nucleotides, the CDR3 is TGTGCCAGTAGTCCAGCGGGCCTGGGAGACTACGAGCAGTACTTC. Translation: CASSPAGLGDYEQYF.

This clonotype was counted ten times or more. The chain uses TRBV7-9 and TRBJ2-1; TRBD1 matches at 10 bases. Germline CDR1 SEHNR, CDR2 FQNEAQ (reference sequence). The CDR3 loop spans 20 amino acids. Germline trimming cut 4 bases from V and 0 bases from J; bases unmatched to any gene: 15. The CDR3 bases are TGTGCCAGCAGCTACCCGACCGGGACAGGGGAGTCTATCTCCTACAATGAGCAGTTCTTC. Amino acid sequence: CASSYPTGTGESISYNEQFF.

As for this clonotype: A much larger clone lies a single base off, so this may be a read error. The J gene is TRBJ2-5, the V gene TRBV3-1; 8 bases are a match to TRBD2. The CDR3 contains 14 residues. Germline V lookup: CDR1 LGHDT, CDR2 YNNKEL (reference sequence). Trimming removed 6 bases from V and 1 base from J; junction bases left unmatched: 4. The CDR3 loop is CASSRTSTQETQYF. In nucleotides, the CDR3 is TGTGCCAGCAGTCGGACTAGCACCCAAGAGACCCAGTACTTC.

J is TRBJ2-3 and V is TRBV5-5; a weak D match, TRBD2 (6 bases). V was cut by 0 bases and J by 2 bases, with 13 bases left in between. The CDR3 consists of 16 residues. Germline-derived CDR1 and CDR2 are SGHKS and YYEKEE (reference sequence). The CDR3 DNA follows: TGTGCCAGCAGCTTGGCCGGGGGAGTACCCACAGATACGCAGTATTTT. Translated, it gives CASSLAGGVPTDTQYF.

The chain couples TRBV20-1 to TRBJ2-1; D possibly corresponds to TRBD1 (6 bases). CDR3 length: 15 amino acids. CDR1 and CDR2 (germline): DFQATT, SNEGSKA (reference sequence). Trimming removed 3 bases at V and 4 bases at J, with 16 bases between. The CDR3 reads CSARWVGASYNEQFF. The CDR3 DNA sequence: TGCAGTGCTAGGTGGGTGGGGGCATCTTACAATGAGCAGTTCTTC.